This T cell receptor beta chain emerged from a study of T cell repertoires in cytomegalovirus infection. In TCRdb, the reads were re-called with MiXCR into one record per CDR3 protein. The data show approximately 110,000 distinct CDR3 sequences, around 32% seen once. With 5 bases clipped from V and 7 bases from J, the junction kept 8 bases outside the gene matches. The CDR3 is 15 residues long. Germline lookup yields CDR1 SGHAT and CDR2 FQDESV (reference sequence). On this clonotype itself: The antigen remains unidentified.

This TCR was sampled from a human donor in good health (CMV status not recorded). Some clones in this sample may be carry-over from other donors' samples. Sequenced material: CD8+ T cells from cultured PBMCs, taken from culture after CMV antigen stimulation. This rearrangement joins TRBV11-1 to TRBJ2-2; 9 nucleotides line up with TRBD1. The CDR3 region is CASSEGQGFFGELFF. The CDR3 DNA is TGTGCCAGCAGCGAGGGACAGGGATTCTTCGGGGAGCTGTTTTTT.